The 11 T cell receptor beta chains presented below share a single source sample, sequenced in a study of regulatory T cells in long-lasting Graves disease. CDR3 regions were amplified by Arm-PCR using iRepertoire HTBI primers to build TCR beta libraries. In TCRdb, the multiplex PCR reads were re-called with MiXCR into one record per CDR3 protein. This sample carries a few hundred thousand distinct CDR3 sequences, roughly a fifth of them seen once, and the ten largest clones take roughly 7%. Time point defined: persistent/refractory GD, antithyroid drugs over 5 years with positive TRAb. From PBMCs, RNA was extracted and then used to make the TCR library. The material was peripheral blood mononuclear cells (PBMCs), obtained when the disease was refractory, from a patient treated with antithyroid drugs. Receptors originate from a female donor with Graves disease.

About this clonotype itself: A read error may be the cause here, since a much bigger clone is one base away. The chain's CDR3 is CASSVNPEDEKLSF. In DNA, the CDR3 is TGTGCCAGCAGCGTAAATCCGGAGGATGAAAAACTGTCTTTT. The chain carries TRBV9 and TRBJ1-4; D ambiguous. This CDR3 has 14 amino acids. Per germline, CDR1 SGDLS and CDR2 YYNGEE.

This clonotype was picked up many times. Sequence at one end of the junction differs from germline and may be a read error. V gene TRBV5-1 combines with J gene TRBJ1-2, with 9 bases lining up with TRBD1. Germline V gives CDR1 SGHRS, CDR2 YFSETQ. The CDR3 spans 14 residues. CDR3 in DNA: TGTGCCAGCAGCTTGGGGACAGGGAACTATGGCTACACCTTC. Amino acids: CASSLGTGNYGYTF.

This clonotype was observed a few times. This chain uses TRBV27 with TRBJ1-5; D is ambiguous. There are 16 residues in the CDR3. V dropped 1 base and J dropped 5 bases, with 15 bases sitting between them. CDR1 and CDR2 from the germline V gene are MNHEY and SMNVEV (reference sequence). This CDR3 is CASSLFFPAEDQPQHF. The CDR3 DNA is TGTGCCAGCAGTTTATTTTTCCCGGCTGAAGATCAGCCCCAGCATTTT.

CDR3 loop: CASSLLFGSGANVLTF. CDR3 nucleotides: TGTGCCAGCAGTTTATTATTCGGCTCTGGGGCCAACGTCCTGACTTTC. V is TRBV28 and J is TRBJ2-6; D is unclear. Deletions cut 1 base from V and 0 bases from J, with 7 bases between. The length of the CDR3 is 16 residues. Germline V gene sequence: CDR1 MDHEN, CDR2 SYDVKM.

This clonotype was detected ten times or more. The CDR3 region has the DNA TGTGCCAGCAGCTCCGGGCGACAGCTGTCTAACTATGGCTACACCTTC. Protein sequence: CASSSGRQLSNYGYTF. V usage is TRBV11-2 and J usage is TRBJ1-2; tentatively, D is TRBD1 (5 bases). Trimming cost V 4 bases and J 0 bases, with 15 bases left between them. The germline gives CDR1 SGHAT, CDR2 FQNNGV. The length of the CDR3 is 16 residues.

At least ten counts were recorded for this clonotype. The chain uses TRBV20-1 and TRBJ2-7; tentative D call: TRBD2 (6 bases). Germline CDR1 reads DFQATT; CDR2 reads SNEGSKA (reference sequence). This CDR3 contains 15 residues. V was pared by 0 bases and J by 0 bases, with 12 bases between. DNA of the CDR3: TGCAGTGCTAGAGATCAGGACTACTACTCCTACGAGCAGTACTTC. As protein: CSARDQDYYSYEQYF.

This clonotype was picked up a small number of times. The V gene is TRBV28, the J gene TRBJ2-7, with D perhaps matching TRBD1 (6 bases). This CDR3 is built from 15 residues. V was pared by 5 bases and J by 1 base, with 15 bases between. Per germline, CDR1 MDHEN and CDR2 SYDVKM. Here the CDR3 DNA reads TGTGCCAGCAGTCCCCCCCCAGGGGCTTCCTACGAGCAGTACTTC. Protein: CASSPPPGASYEQYF. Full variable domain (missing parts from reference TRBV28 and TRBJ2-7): DVKVTQSSRYLVKRTGEKVFLECVQDMDHENMFWYRQDPGLGLRLIYFSYDVKMKEKGDIPEGYSVSREKKERFSLILESASTNQTSMYLCASSPPPGASYEQYFGPGTRLTVT.

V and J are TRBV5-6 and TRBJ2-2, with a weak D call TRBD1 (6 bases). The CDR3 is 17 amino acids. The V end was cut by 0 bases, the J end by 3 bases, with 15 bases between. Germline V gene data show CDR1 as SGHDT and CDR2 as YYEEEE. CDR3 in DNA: TGTGCCAGCAGCTTGGGGACAGTACCCTTCGACACCGGGGAGCTGTTTTTT. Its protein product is CASSLGTVPFDTGELFF.

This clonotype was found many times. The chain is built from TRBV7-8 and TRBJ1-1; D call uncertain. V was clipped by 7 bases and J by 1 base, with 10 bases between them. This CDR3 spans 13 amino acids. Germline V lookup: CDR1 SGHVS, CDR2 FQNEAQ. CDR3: CASINQRNTEAFF. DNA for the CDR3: TGTGCCAGCATTAACCAGAGGAACACTGAAGCTTTCTTT.

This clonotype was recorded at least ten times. CDR3 loop: CAWSFQGGTEAFF. CDR3 coding DNA: TGTGCCTGGAGTTTTCAGGGAGGGACTGAAGCTTTCTTT. The rearrangement joins TRBV30 to TRBJ1-1; a possible D gene is TRBD1 (5 bases). The CDR3 sequence is 13 residues long. Germline V gene sequence: CDR1 GTSNPN, CDR2 SVGIG (reference sequence). Trimming removed 2 bases from V and 5 bases from J, with 12 bases in between.

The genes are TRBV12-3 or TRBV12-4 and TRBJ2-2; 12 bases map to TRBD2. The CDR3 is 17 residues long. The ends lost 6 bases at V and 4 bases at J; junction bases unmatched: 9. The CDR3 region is CASRPTSGSGGTGELFF. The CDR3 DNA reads TGTGCCAGCAGACCGACTAGCGGGAGCGGGGGCACCGGGGAGCTGTTTTTT.